These 12 T cell receptor beta chains share one sample of origin, sequenced in a study of T cell changes during pregnancy in multiple sclerosis. Measured with immunoSEQ multiplex PCR; TCRdb has only the in-frame clones, and not every one. The sample shows tens of thousands of clones, approximately 95% of them seen only once. Sequenced material: peripheral blood, taken in the first trimester of pregnancy. These receptors all come from a female donor with multiple sclerosis, enrolled in a pregnancy study.

The chain has TRBV19 and TRBJ1-1; maybe TRBD1 (5 bases). CDR3 length equals 14 residues. Trimming took 3 bases from V and 4 from J, leaving 12 bases between them. The germline V gene encodes CDR1 LNHDA and CDR2 SQIVND (reference sequence). For the CDR3, the DNA is TGTGCCAGTAGTATTGGAGGAGGGACCACTGAAGCTTTCTTT. This gives the protein CASSIGGGTTEAFF.

This clone has only one observation. V is TRBV2 and J is TRBJ2-4; 7 nucleotides align to TRBD2. The CDR3 is 13 amino acids. V trimming: 9 bases; J trimming: 4 bases; junction bases outside the gene matches: 6. Germline CDR1 and CDR2: SNHLY and FYNNEI. DNA of the CDR3: TGTGCCAGTTCTAGGGAGGGGAAAAACATTCAGTACTTC. Its protein is CASSREGKNIQYF.

The genes are TRBV7-2 and TRBJ1-2; D call uncertain. Germline CDR1 and CDR2: SGHTA and FQGNSA. V lost 5 bases, J lost 3 bases, and 13 bases lay in between. The CDR3 runs 14 residues. The CDR3 sequence is CASSPPRWDYGYTF. CDR3 nucleotides: TGTGCCAGCAGCCCTCCCAGGTGGGACTATGGCTACACCTTC.

The chain couples TRBV2 to TRBJ1-1, with 8 bases identical to TRBD1. CDR1 is SNHLY, CDR2 FYNNEI, per germline. The CDR3 runs 15 residues. J gave up 0 bases and V 5 bases, and 5 bases lay outside the gene matches. The CDR3 sequence: CASSLRTGLNTEAFF. CDR3 coding DNA: TGTGCCAGCAGTCTACGGACAGGGCTGAACACTGAAGCTTTCTTT.

The chain uses TRBV20-1 and TRBJ1-1, with D possibly matching TRBD1 (5 bases). Germline-derived CDR1 and CDR2 are DFQATT and SNEGSKA (reference sequence). This CDR3 is 11 amino acids long. V lost 6 bases to trimming and J lost 8 bases, with 13 bases between them. The CDR3 coding sequence is TGCAGTGCAGGAGGGGCCCTAGAAGCTTTCTTT. It yields the protein CSAGGALEAFF.

This chain uses TRBV27 with TRBJ2-7; 8 bases match TRBD2. The V segment lost 9 bases and the J segment 6 bases; nucleotides outside the gene matches: 10. This CDR3 is 13 amino acids long. The germline V gene encodes CDR1 MNHEY and CDR2 SMNVEV (reference sequence). The CDR3 bases are TGTGCCAGTAGCGGGAACTCTTTCAGCGAGCAGTACTTC. Amino acids: CASSGNSFSEQYF.

The chain carries TRBV7-3 and TRBJ2-3; 16 nucleotides match TRBD2. The V gene end was trimmed by 4 bases and the J gene end by 1 base; junction bases not matched to a gene: 11. CDR1 and CDR2 from the germline V gene are SGHTA and FQGTGA. The CDR3 runs 20 residues. The CDR3 DNA sequence: TGTGCCAGCAGCTCATCGGGACTAGCGGGAGGGCCCTCAGGCACAGATACGCAGTATTTT. Its translation is CASSSSGLAGGPSGTDTQYF.

This clone came up once. The chain combines TRBV7-6 with TRBJ2-2; 9 nucleotides line up with TRBD1. Losses at the gene ends were 5 bases for V and 5 bases for J; bases not matched to a gene: 9. The CDR3 consists of 16 residues. Looked up from germline, CDR1 is SGHVS and CDR2 is FNYEAQ. The DNA for the CDR3 is TGTGCCAGCAGCCCCTACGTGGGACAGGGAACCGGGGAGCTGTTTTTT. Translation gives CASSPYVGQGTGELFF. Full variable domain (missing parts from reference TRBV7-6 and TRBJ2-2): GAGVSQSPRYKVTKRGQDVALRCDPISGHVSLYWYRQALGQGPEFLTYFNYEAQQDKSGLPNDRFSAERPEGSISTLTIQRTEQRDSAMYRCASSPYVGQGTGELFFGEGSRLTVL.

The chain recombines TRBV2 with TRBJ2-7, with D uncertain. CDR1 and CDR2 from the germline V gene are SNHLY and FYNNEI. V lost 5 bases and J lost 2, with 13 bases in between. The CDR3 has 14 residues. CDR3 protein: CASSPEAAAYEQYF. CDR3 DNA sequence: TGTGCCAGCAGTCCCGAGGCGGCCGCCTACGAGCAGTACTTC.

The chain carries TRBV18 and TRBJ2-5, with D perhaps matching TRBD1 (5 bases). CDR1 and CDR2 (germline): KGHSH, LQKENI. The CDR3 runs to 14 residues. V lost 3 bases, J lost 1 base, and 9 bases lay in between. This chain's CDR3 is CASSPRTFQETQYF. DNA for the CDR3: TGTGCCAGCTCACCCCGGACATTCCAAGAGACCCAGTACTTC. The full variable domain, its missing parts supplied by reference TRBV18 and TRBJ2-5, is NAGVMQNPRHLVRRRGQEARLRCSPMKGHSHVYWYRQLPEEGLKFMVYLQKENIIDESGMPKERFSAEFPKEGPSILRIQQVVRGDSAAYFCASSPRTFQETQYFGPGTRLLVL.

In regard to this clone: The sample has other DNA sequences that encode this CDR3 too. V and J are TRBV27 and TRBJ2-3; D gene unclear. Germline lookup yields CDR1 MNHEY and CDR2 SMNVEV (reference sequence). The V end was cut by 5 bases, the J end by 5 bases, with 5 bases between. The CDR3 has 11 amino acids. Here the CDR3 reads CASSTRDTQYF. The CDR3 nucleotides are TGTGCCAGCAGTACGAGAGATACGCAGTATTTT.

The rearrangement joins TRBV13 to TRBJ2-2; D might be TRBD2 (6 bases). This CDR3 is built from 18 residues. Germline lookup yields CDR1 PRHDT and CDR2 FYEKMQ (reference sequence). Deletions cut 0 bases from V and 5 bases from J, with 19 bases between. CDR3 amino acids: CASSLGLKGGTTTGELFF. Written as DNA, the CDR3 is TGTGCCAGCAGCTTAGGCCTAAAAGGAGGGACGACGACCGGGGAGCTGTTTTTT.